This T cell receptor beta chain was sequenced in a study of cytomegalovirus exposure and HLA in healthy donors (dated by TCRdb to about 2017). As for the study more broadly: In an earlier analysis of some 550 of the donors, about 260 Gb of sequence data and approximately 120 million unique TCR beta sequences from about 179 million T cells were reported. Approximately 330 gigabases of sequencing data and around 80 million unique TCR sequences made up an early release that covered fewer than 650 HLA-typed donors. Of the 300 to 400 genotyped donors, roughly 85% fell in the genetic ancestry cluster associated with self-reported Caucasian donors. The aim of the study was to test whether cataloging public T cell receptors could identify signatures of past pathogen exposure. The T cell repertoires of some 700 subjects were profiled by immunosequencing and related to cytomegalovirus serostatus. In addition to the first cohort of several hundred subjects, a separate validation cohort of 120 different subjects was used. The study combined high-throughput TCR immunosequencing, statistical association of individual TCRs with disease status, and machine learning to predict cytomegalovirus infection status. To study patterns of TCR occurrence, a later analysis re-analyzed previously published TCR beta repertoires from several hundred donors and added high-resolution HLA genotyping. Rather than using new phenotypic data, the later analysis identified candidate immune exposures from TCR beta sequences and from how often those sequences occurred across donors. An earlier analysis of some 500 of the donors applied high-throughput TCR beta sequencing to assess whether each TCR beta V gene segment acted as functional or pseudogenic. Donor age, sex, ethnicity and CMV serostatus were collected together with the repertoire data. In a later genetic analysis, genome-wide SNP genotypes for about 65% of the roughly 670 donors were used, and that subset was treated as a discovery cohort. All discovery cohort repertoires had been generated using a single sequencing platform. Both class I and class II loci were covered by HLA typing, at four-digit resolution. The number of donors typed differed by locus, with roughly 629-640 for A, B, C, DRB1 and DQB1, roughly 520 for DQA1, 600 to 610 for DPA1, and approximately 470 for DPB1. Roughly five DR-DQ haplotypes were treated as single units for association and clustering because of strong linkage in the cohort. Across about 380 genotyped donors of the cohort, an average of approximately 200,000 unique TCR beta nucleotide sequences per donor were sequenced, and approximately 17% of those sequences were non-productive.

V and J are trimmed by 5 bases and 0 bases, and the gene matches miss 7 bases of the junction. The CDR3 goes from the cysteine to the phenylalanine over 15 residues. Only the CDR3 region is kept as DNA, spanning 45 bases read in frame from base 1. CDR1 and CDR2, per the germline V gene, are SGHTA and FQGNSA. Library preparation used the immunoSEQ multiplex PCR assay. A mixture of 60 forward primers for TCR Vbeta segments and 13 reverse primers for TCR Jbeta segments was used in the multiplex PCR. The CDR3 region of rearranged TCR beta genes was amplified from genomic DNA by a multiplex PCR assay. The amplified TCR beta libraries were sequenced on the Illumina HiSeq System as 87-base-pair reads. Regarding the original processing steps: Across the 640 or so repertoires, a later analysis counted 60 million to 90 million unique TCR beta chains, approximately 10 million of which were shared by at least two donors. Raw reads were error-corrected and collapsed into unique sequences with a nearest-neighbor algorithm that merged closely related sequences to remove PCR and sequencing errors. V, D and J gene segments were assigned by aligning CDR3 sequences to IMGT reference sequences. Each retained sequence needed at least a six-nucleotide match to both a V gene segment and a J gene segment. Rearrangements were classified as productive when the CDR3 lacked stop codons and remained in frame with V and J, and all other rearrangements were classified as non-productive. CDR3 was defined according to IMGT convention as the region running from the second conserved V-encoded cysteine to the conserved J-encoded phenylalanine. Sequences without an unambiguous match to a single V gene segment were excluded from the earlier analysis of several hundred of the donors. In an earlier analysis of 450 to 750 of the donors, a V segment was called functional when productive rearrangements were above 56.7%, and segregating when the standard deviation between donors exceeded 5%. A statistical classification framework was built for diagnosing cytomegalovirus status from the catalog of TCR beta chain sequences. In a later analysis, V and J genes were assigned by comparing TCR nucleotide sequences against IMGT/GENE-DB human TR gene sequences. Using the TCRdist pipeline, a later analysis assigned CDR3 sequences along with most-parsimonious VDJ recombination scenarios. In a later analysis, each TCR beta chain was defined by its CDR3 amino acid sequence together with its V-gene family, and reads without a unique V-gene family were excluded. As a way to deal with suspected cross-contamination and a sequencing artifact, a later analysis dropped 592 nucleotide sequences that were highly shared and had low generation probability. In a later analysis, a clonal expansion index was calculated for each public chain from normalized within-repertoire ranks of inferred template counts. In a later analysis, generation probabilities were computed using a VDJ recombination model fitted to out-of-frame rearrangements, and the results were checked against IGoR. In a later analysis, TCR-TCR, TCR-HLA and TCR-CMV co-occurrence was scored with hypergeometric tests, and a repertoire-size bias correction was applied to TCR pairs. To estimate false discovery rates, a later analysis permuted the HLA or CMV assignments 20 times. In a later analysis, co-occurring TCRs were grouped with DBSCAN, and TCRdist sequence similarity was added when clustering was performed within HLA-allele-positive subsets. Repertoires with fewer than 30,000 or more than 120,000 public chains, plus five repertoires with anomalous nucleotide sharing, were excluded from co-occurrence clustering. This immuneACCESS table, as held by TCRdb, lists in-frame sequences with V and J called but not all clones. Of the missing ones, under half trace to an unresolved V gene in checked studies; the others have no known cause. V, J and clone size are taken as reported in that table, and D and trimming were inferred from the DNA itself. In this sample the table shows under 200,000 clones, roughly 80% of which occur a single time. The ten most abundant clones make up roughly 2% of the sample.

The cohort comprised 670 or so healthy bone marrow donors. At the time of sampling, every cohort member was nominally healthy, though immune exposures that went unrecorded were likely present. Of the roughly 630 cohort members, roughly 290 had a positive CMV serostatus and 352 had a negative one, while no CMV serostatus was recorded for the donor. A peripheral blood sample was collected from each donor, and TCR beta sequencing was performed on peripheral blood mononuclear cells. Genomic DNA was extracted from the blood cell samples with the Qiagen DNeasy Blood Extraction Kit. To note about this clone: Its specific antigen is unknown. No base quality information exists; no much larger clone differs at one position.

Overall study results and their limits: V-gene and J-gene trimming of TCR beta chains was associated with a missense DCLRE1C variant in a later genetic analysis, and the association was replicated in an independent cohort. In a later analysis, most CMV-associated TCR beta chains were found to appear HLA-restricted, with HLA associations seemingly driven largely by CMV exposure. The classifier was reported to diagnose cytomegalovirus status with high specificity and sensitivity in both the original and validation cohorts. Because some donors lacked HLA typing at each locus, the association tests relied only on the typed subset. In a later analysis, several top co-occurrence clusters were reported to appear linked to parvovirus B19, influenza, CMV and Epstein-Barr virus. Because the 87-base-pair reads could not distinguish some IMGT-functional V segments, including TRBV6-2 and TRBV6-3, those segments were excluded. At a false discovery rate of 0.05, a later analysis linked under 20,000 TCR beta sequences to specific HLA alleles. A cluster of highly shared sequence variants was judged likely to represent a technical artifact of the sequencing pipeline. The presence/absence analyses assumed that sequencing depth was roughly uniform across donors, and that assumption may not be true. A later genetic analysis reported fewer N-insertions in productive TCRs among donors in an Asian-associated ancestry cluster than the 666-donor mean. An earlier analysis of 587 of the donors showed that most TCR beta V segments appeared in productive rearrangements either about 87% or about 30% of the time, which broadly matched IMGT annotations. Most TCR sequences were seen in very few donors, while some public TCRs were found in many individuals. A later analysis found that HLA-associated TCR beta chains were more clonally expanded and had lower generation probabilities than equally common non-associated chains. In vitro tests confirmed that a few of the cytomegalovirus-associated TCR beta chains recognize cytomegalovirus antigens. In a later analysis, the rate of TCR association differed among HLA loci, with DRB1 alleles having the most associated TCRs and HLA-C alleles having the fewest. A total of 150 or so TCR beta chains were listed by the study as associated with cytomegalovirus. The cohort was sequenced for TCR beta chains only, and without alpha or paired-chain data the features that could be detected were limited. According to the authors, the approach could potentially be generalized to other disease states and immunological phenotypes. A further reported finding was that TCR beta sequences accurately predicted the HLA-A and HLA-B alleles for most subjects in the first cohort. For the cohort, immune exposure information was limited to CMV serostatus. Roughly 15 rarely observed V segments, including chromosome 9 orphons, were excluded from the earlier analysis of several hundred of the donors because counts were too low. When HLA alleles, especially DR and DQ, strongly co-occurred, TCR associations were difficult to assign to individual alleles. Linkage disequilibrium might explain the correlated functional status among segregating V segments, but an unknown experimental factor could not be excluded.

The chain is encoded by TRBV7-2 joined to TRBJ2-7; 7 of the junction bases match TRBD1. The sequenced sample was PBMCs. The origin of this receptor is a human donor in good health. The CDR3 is CASSNTGVSSYEQYF. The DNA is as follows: TGTGCCAGCAGCAATACAGGGGTGAGCTCCTACGAGCAGTACTTC.